The clone carrying this T cell receptor (beta chain) was seen many times. Its antigen is as yet unknown. What was sequenced were expressed TCRB transcripts, since all of the isolated RNA had been reverse transcribed. Clones were read by immunoSEQ multiplex PCR, and TCRdb kept only the in-frame ones, dropping some. The sample has approximately 140,000 clones; 6.9% are singletons. These data come from a study of beta chain features in type 1 diabetes. V lost 3 bases and J lost 0; bases outside the gene matches: 5. CDR1 and CDR2 from the germline V gene are SEHNR and FQNEAQ (reference sequence). The CDR3 is 17 residues long. In total, each donor contributed a single heparinised blood draw that averaged about 100 mL. Cells sorted by CD45RO/CCR7/CD25/CD127/CD95/CD27 comprised CD4+ naive, central memory, regulatory and stem cell-like memory cells. Points from the study as a whole: Shorter templates may be favored by PCR, equally so in patients and controls. TCRB CDR3s were moderately but significantly shorter in Type 1 diabetes patients in all four CD4+ subsets.

The chain joins TRBV7-9 to TRBJ2-6, with TRBD1 identical over 7 bases. Sequencing input: central memory CD4+ T cells from blood. The receptor was isolated from a woman aged 30 to 39 in good health. CDR3 residues: CASSLGTAHSGANVLTF. The CDR3 nucleotides read TGTGCCAGCAGCTTGGGGACAGCGCACTCTGGGGCCAACGTCCTGACTTTC.